This T cell receptor (beta chain) is from a study of cytotoxic CD8 clonotypes in ibrutinib-treated CLL (dated by TCRdb to about 2021). In the study overall: The cohort had 11 relapsed/refractory and 15 treatment-naive patients; roughly 17 were IGHV unmutated. All remission and progressive disease samples were collected while patients were still receiving ibrutinib. Samples averaged approximately 240,000 productive templates and around 91,000 productive rearrangements. Of the 86 participants in the trial, roughly 25 had longitudinal samples available. Cryopreserved peripheral blood mononuclear cells were obtained before treatment, at response, and at either sustained remission or disease progression. Response samples were obtained after a median of 12 months of treatment, with a range of roughly 6 to 40 months. Partial responses were observed in roughly 24 patients and complete responses in 2; after a median follow-up of around 68 months, remission was maintained in around 14 patients and progression was observed in 12. What the work shows at the level of the full study, not this receptor alone: An increase in clonality was observed at ibrutinib response, with clonality remaining stable during sustained remission and falling back toward baseline at progression. Public clonotypes were rare and either shrank or stayed stable during treatment, and the rise in clonality at ibrutinib response reflected expansion of private clonotypes. Sampling times were not matched between sustained-remission and progressing patients, and lymph node repertoires were not studied. At baseline, clonality was higher than in age-matched healthy donors and showed a strong correlation with circulating CD8+ T-cell counts.

Each clonotype received, on average, about 9.7x coverage in deep resolution sequencing performed on a MiSeq, where the target depth lay between 1 in 1 million and 1 in 200,000 T cells. The immunoSEQ hsTCRB Kit was used to generate TCR beta libraries. The original methods were these. Data were analyzed with ImmunoSEQ Data Assistant and ImmunoSEQ Analyzer, with V, D and J genes assigned per IMGT definitions. Clonality was computed as one minus normalized Shannon entropy of productive rearrangement frequencies, ranging from 0 to 1. Public clonotype analysis was restricted to overrepresented clonotypes comprising at least 0.05% of each patient's repertoire. Repertoires from about a dozen age-matched healthy donors in immuneACCESS were used as clonality controls. TCRdb mirrors the immuneACCESS table, restricted to in-frame sequences. Some clones are absent from its copies; in checked studies, under half trace to an unresolved V gene, and the reason for the others is unknown. The V and J calls and the clone size are those of that table, but D and trimming were determined from the DNA. Within this sample are some 63,000 clones, with approximately 90% of them counted one time only. Around 3.1% of the sample is taken by the ten largest.

Based on the germline V gene, the CDR1 and CDR2 sequences are SGHDN and FVKESK. The CDR3 sequence holds 16 residues, the cysteine and phenylalanine included. Only CDR3 DNA is held: 48 bases, read in frame from base 1. At the junction V is shortened by 4 bases and J by 2 bases, with 17 bases in between. According to the study, the label for this sample's time point signals: about a year on ibrutinib. For TCR beta library preparation, roughly 2 micrograms of genomic DNA were extracted from the cryopreserved PBMCs. Longitudinal blood samples from CLL patients receiving ibrutinib monotherapy were subjected to high-throughput TCR beta sequencing. The patients took part in an open-label, single-center phase 2 trial of ibrutinib monotherapy. On this clone itself: No antigen is known for it. Per-base quality was not reported, and no clone a single base away is much larger than it.

This chain is built from TRBV14 and TRBJ1-2; a weak D assignment points to TRBD1 (5 bases agree). This receptor was taken from a human donor with chronic lymphocytic leukemia. The material sequenced was PBMCs, taken after 12 months of ibrutinib treatment. The CDR3 sequence is CASSLDWTPLNYGYTF. The nucleotides read TGTGCCAGCAGCCTAGATTGGACACCCCTGAACTATGGCTACACCTTC.